These 28 T cell receptor beta chains originate from one sample sequenced in a study of OX40 agonist ivuxolimab in advanced cancers. TCRdb keeps only in-frame clones here, not all; method: immunoSEQ multiplex PCR. The sample records more than 80,000 clones, 91% being singletons. Sequenced here: CD4+ or CD8+ T cells sorted from blood, sampled in a trial of the OX40 agonist ivuxolimab. The receptor set was obtained from an adult with an advanced solid tumor such as melanoma, head and neck, liver or kidney cancer.

The V call is TRBV9, the J call TRBJ1-2, with 9 bases identical to TRBD1. The germline V gene has CDR1 SGDLS and CDR2 YYNGEE. There are 16 residues in the CDR3. J lost 3 bases, V lost 1 base, and 7 bases had no gene match. CDR3 sequence (DNA): TGTGCCAGCAGCGTACATGGGACAGGGTCGGACTATGGCTACACCTTC. Encoded protein: CASSVHGTGSDYGYTF.

The rearrangement links TRBV27 to TRBJ2-2; TRBD2 agrees at 11 bases. The V gene end was trimmed by 5 bases and the J gene end by 7 bases; junction bases not matched to a gene: 6. This CDR3 region has 15 residues. Germline values: CDR1 MNHEY, CDR2 SMNVEV (reference sequence). The CDR3, as DNA: TGTGCCAGCAGTCTTAGCGGGGGGGCAGTCGGGGAGCTGTTTTTT. It is translated as CASSLSGGAVGELFF.

This chain links TRBV6-5 with TRBJ2-1; 11 nucleotides match TRBD2. This CDR3 region has 15 residues. The germline V gene has CDR1 MNHEY and CDR2 SVGAGI. Germline trimming cut 8 bases from V and 1 base from J; bases unmatched to any gene: 4. In DNA form, the CDR3 reads TGTGCCAGCTCACTAGCGGGAGTTTCCTACAATGAGCAGTTCTTC. Encoded protein: CASSLAGVSYNEQFF.

CDR3 nucleotides: TGTGCCACCAGCAGCGGGACTAACTACAATGAGCAGTTCTTC. Translating it yields CATSSGTNYNEQFF. The chain employs TRBV15 and TRBJ2-1; 7 positions agree with TRBD2. Germline CDR1 is LNHNV and CDR2 is YYDKDF (reference sequence). V lost 3 bases and J lost 3; bases outside the gene matches: 2. The CDR3 sequence is 14 residues long. Full variable domain (missing parts from reference TRBV15 and TRBJ2-1): DAMVIQNPRYQVTQFGKPVTLSCSQTLNHNVMYWYQQKSSQAPKLLFHYYDKDFNNEADTPDNFQSRRPNTSFCFLDIRSPGLGDTAMYLCATSSGTNYNEQFFGPGTRLTVL.

This clone was seen a few times. In DNA, the CDR3 is TGTGCCAGCAGCTCCTCTTGGGCACAGGGCAATCAGCCCCAGCATTTT. The encoded protein is CASSSSWAQGNQPQHF. The chain carries TRBV28 and TRBJ1-5, with D perhaps matching TRBD1 (5 bases). This CDR3 is built from 16 residues. The germline V and J ends were trimmed by 6 bases and 2 bases, with 17 bases remaining between them. The germline V gene has CDR1 MDHEN and CDR2 SYDVKM.

Note on this clone: The DNA is left out, because the CDR3 cannot be placed on it with certainty; the CDR3 is given as TCRdb lists it. The chain uses TRBV19 and TRBJ1-4. Counting both end residues, the CDR3 totals 16 amino acids. CDR1 and CDR2 from the germline V gene are LNHDA and SQIVND (reference sequence). The CDR3 sequence is CASSIGLYREEKNCFF.

This chain links TRBV7-9 with TRBJ2-3; 12 bases align to TRBD2. V was pared by 6 bases and J by 2 bases, with 6 bases of the junction left unmatched. Germline CDR1 is SEHNR and CDR2 is FQNEAQ (reference sequence). The CDR3 totals 16 residues. CDR3 residues: CASSYTSGGLTDTQYF. CDR3 nucleotides: TGTGCCAGCAGTTATACTAGCGGGGGGCTCACAGATACGCAGTATTTT.

This chain joins TRBV7-2 and TRBJ1-5; D call uncertain. This CDR3 spans 13 amino acids. V lost 1 base and J 7 bases, leaving 8 bases between the germline ends. The V gene's germline CDR1 is SGHTA and CDR2 FQGNSA. The CDR3 sequence is CASSLEVGQPQHF. As DNA, the CDR3 is TGTGCCAGCAGCTTAGAGGTCGGGCAGCCCCAGCATTTT.

The rearrangement joins TRBV9 to TRBJ2-1, with 9 positions matching TRBD2. After removal of 4 bases from V and 6 bases from J, the junction contained 8 bases not matched to a gene. CDR3 length: 15 amino acids. The germline CDR1 and CDR2 sequences are SGDLS and YYNGEE. The chain's CDR3 is CASSSRAGGTNEQFF. CDR3 bases: TGTGCCAGCAGCTCCCGGGCGGGAGGGACCAATGAGCAGTTCTTC.

V usage is TRBV4-1 and J usage is TRBJ2-1, with 10 bases aligning to TRBD2. The J segment lost 9 bases and the V segment lost 3 bases, leaving 8 bases of the junction unmatched. The CDR3 runs 15 residues. From germline, CDR1 is MGHRA and CDR2 YSYEKL. The DNA for the CDR3 is TGCGCCAGCAGCCAGCCGGGACTAGCGATCGGTGAGCAGTTCTTC. Amino acids: CASSQPGLAIGEQFF.

The CDR3 spells CASSSLQGFSYEQYF. DNA of the CDR3: TGTGCCAGCAGTTCCCTTCAGGGCTTCTCCTACGAGCAGTACTTC. The chain links TRBV27 to TRBJ2-7; D perhaps matches TRBD1 (5 bases). The CDR3 sequence is 15 residues long. Germline V gene sequence: CDR1 MNHEY, CDR2 SMNVEV (reference sequence). The germline V and J ends were trimmed by 4 bases and 0 bases, with 13 bases remaining between them.

The chain carries TRBV9 and TRBJ2-5, with unresolved D. Germline V gene sequence: CDR1 SGDLS, CDR2 YYNGEE. V lost 4 bases and J lost 4, with 8 bases in between. This CDR3 is 12 amino acids long. The CDR3 DNA reads TGTGCCAGCAGCTCTGATGGAGAGACCCAGTACTTC. Its translation is CASSSDGETQYF.

The J gene is TRBJ2-1, the V gene TRBV7-9; D ambiguous. CDR3 length: 12 residues. Trimming took off 3 bases at V and 6 bases at J, with 6 bases between the two ends. The germline gives CDR1 SEHNR, CDR2 FQNEAQ (reference sequence). The CDR3 protein is CASSFIPNEQFF. CDR3 in DNA: TGTGCCAGCAGCTTCATCCCCAATGAGCAGTTCTTC. Filled out from reference TRBV7-9 and TRBJ2-1, the complete variable domain reads DTGVSQNPRHKITKRGQNVTFRCDPISEHNRLYWYRQTLGQGPEFLTYFQNEAQLEKSRLLSDRFSAERPKGSFSTLEIQRTEQGDSAMYLCASSFIPNEQFFGPGTRLTVL.

The chain links TRBV6-6 to TRBJ1-5, with D hard to call. This CDR3 region has 13 residues. With 5 bases removed from V and 1 base from J, the gap between germline ends came to 6 bases. Germline V gene lookup returns CDR1 MNHNY and CDR2 SVGAGI (reference sequence). The CDR3 here is CASSRVSNQPQHF. The CDR3, as DNA: TGTGCCAGCAGTCGGGTGAGCAATCAGCCCCAGCATTTT.

The CDR3 loop reads CASSWFQTNQPQHF. In nucleotides, the CDR3 is TGTGCCAGCAGTTGGTTCCAGACCAATCAGCCCCAGCATTTT. The chain recombines TRBV28 with TRBJ1-5; D is unclear. The germline gives CDR1 MDHEN, CDR2 SYDVKM. Between the trimmed V and J ends, which lost 4 bases and 3 bases, there was a span of 10 bases. The CDR3 contains 14 residues. Using reference TRBV28 and TRBJ1-5 for the parts outside the CDR3, the full variable domain is DVKVTQSSRYLVKRTGEKVFLECVQDMDHENMFWYRQDPGLGLRLIYFSYDVKMKEKGDIPEGYSVSREKKERFSLILESASTNQTSMYLCASSWFQTNQPQHFGDGTRLSIL.

The V and J genes are TRBV5-1 and TRBJ1-2; no reliable D call. V lost 4 bases and J lost 5, with 21 bases in between. The CDR3 runs to 16 residues. The germline gives CDR1 SGHRS, CDR2 YFSETQ. The CDR3: CASSPRTAPGGYGYTF. In nucleotides, the CDR3 is TGCGCCAGCAGCCCGCGGACGGCCCCCGGAGGATATGGCTACACCTTC.

Notes on this clone: The germline gene is not matched at one end of the junction; a read error may be the cause. This chain connects TRBV6-5 to TRBJ2-1; no clear D gene. The germline V gene encodes CDR1 MNHEY and CDR2 SVGAGI. The CDR3 contains 11 residues. The CDR3 DNA is TGTGCCATCAGTACAGACAATGAGCAGTTCTTC. Translating it yields CAISTDNEQFF.

The chain carries TRBV6-5 and TRBJ2-2; D is perhaps TRBD2 (6 bases). Deletions cut 2 bases from V and 7 bases from J, with 17 bases between. Germline assignment: CDR1 MNHEY and CDR2 SVGAGI. The CDR3 consists of 16 residues. The CDR3 is CASSYDGGAGFGELFF. The CDR3 DNA follows: TGTGCCAGCAGTTACGATGGCGGGGCCGGGTTCGGGGAGCTGTTTTTT.

This chain joins TRBV19 and TRBJ1-5; D remains ambiguous. Trimming removed 3 bases from V and 1 base from J, with 1 base in between. Germline lookup yields CDR1 LNHDA and CDR2 SQIVND (reference sequence). There are 12 residues in the CDR3. The CDR3 nucleotides read TGTGCCAGTAGTATCAGCAATCAGCCCCAGCATTTT. Translation gives CASSISNQPQHF.

The chain carries TRBV9 and TRBJ2-7; TRBD1 is a possible D gene (6 bases). CDR1 SGDLS and CDR2 YYNGEE come from the germline V gene. Trimming stripped 0 bases from V and 2 bases from J, with 12 bases between. The CDR3 runs 15 residues. DNA of the CDR3: TGTGCCAGCAGCGTAGATGAGGGGACAACCTACGAGCAGTACTTC. Translation: CASSVDEGTTYEQYF. Full variable domain (remainder filled in from reference TRBV9 and TRBJ2-7): DSGVTQTPKHLITATGQRVTLRCSPRSGDLSVYWYQQSLDQGLQFLIQYYNGEERAKGNILERFSAQQFPDLHSELNLSSLELGDSALYFCASSVDEGTTYEQYFGPGTRLTVT.

The rearrangement joins TRBV28 to TRBJ1-1; 8 bases map to TRBD1. Looked up from germline, CDR1 is MDHEN and CDR2 is SYDVKM. The J segment lost 6 bases and the V segment lost 4 bases, leaving 7 bases of the junction unmatched. The CDR3 is 14 residues long. DNA of the CDR3: TGTGCCAGCAGTTCACAGGGGGACCTTCCTGAAGCTTTCTTT. The encoded protein is CASSSQGDLPEAFF.

The chain combines TRBV11-2 with TRBJ1-5; perhaps TRBD1 as D (6 bases). Deletions cut 4 bases from V and 7 bases from J, with 17 bases between. The germline V gene has CDR1 SGHAT and CDR2 FQNNGV. This CDR3 spans 15 amino acids. CDR3 sequence reads: CASSWGAGASQPQHF. CDR3 nucleotides: TGTGCCAGCAGCTGGGGGGCGGGGGCGAGCCAGCCCCAGCATTTT.

Note on this clone: Other DNA variants within this sample encode the same CDR3. The chain couples TRBV13 to TRBJ2-3; D gene unclear. Trimming shortened V by 4 bases and J by 4 bases, and 3 bases separated the two germline ends. This CDR3 contains 11 residues. Germline V gene lookup returns CDR1 PRHDT and CDR2 FYEKMQ (reference sequence). The CDR3 region is CASSSSDTQYF. The CDR3, as DNA: TGTGCCAGCAGCTCGTCAGATACGCAGTATTTT.

This clone came up a few times. This sample also contains other DNA sequences that code for the same CDR3. The chain employs TRBV7-9 and TRBJ1-5; D is uncertain. The CDR3 is 12 residues long. With 1 base removed from V and 6 bases from J, the gap between germline ends came to 4 bases. CDR1 is SEHNR, CDR2 FQNEAQ, per germline (reference sequence). CDR3: CASSLGSQPQHF. The CDR3 DNA reads as TGTGCCAGCAGCTTAGGGAGTCAGCCCCAGCATTTT.

V is TRBV27 and J is TRBJ2-7; D might be TRBD1 (6 bases). Trimming cost V 6 bases and J 5 bases, with 23 bases left between them. This CDR3 contains 16 residues. CDR1 is MNHEY, CDR2 SMNVEV, per germline (reference sequence). CDR3 in amino acids: CASSKFWLGGSDEQYF. CDR3 nucleotide sequence: TGTGCCAGCAGCAAATTTTGGCTAGGGGGATCCGACGAGCAGTACTTC.

This chain connects TRBV6-6 to TRBJ1-1; D is undetermined. V lost 2 bases, J lost 0 bases, and 7 bases lay in between. Germline assignment: CDR1 MNHNY and CDR2 SVGAGI (reference sequence). This CDR3 has 14 residues. Here the CDR3 reads CASSYRLLNTEAFF. As DNA, the CDR3 is TGTGCCAGCAGTTACCGACTGCTGAACACTGAAGCTTTCTTT.

The V gene is TRBV30, the J gene TRBJ2-1; 7 nucleotides match TRBD2. The CDR3 is 13 residues long. Looked up from germline, CDR1 is GTSNPN and CDR2 is SVGIG (reference sequence). The CDR3 loop reads CAGGGSSYNEQFF. The CDR3 DNA reads as TGTGCTGGCGGGGGAAGCTCCTACAATGAGCAGTTCTTC. The full variable domain, in which reference TRBV30 and TRBJ2-1 provide the parts outside the CDR3, is SQTIHQWPATLVQPVGSPLSLECTVEGTSNPNLYWYRQAAGRGLQLLFYSVGIGQISSEVPQNLSASRPQDRQFILSSKKLLLSDSGFYLCAGGGSSYNEQFFGPGTRLTVL.

This chain links TRBV27 with TRBJ1-1; TRBD1 aligns across 7 bases. Germline V gene lookup returns CDR1 MNHEY and CDR2 SMNVEV (reference sequence). V dropped 3 bases and J dropped 1; count of bases not matched to a gene: 5. The CDR3 consists of 15 residues. CDR3: CASSFHRGGNTEAFF. CDR3 DNA: TGTGCCAGCAGTTTCCACAGGGGAGGGAACACTGAAGCTTTCTTT.